This T cell receptor (beta chain) is drawn from a study of cytomegalovirus exposure and HLA in healthy donors. Study as a whole: Caucasian-associated ancestry cluster membership applied to approximately 80% of some 400 genotyped donors.

The CDR3 is made up of 14 amino acids. Germline V gene sequence: CDR1 MNHNS, CDR2 SASEGT. V was trimmed by 6 bases and J by 8 bases, leaving 19 bases between them. The PCR ran on 60 Vbeta and 13 Jbeta primers. Sequencing was performed with immunoSEQ multiplex PCR; in TCRdb, only in-frame clones are kept and a portion is missing. This repertoire shows about 160,000 clones, approximately 82% found once; its top ten account for 1.1% to 1.5%. This clonotype originated in a male donor in good health and CMV-seronegative. This chain joins TRBV6-1 and TRBJ1-2; D is possibly TRBD1 (6 bases). What was sequenced was PBMCs. The CDR3 DNA sequence: TGTGCCAGCAGCGATCAGGGGAAGGTGGAGGGCTACACCTTC. Amino acid sequence: CASSDQGKVEGYTF.